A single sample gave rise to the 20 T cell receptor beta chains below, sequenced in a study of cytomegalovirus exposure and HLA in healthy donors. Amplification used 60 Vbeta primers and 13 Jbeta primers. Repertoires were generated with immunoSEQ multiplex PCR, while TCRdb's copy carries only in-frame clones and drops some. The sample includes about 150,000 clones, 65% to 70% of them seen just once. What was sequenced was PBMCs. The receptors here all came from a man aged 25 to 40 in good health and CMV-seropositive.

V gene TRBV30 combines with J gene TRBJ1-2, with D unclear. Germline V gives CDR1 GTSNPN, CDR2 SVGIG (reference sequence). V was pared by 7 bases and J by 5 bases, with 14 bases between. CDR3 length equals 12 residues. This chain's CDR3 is CAFQTGDYGYTF. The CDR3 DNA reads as TGTGCCTTTCAGACGGGAGATTATGGCTACACCTTC.

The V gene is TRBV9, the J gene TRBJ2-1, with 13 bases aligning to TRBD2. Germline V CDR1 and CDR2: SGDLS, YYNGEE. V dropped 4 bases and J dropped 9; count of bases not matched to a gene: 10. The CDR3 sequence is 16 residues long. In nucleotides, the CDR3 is TGTGCCAGCAGCACACGGACTAGCGGGAGTCGCAGTGAGCAGTTCTTC. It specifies CASSTRTSGSRSEQFF.

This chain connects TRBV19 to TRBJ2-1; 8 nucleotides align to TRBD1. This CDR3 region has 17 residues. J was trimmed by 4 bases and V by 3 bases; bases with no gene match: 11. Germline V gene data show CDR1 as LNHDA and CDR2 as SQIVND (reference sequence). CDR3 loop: CASSILQGASGYNEQFF. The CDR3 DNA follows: TGTGCCAGTAGTATTCTTCAGGGGGCATCAGGTTACAATGAGCAGTTCTTC.

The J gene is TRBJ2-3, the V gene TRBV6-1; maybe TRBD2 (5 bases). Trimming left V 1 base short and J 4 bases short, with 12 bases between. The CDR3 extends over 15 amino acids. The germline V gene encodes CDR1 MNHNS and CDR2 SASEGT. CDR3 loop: CASSEDWEPADTQYF. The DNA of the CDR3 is TGTGCCAGCAGTGAAGATTGGGAGCCTGCAGATACGCAGTATTTT.

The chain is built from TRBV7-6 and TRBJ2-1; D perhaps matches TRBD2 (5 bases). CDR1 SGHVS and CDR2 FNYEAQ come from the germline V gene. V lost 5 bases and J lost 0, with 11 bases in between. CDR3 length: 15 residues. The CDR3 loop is CASSPSTNSYNEQFF. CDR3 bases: TGTGCCAGCAGCCCTTCGACTAACTCCTACAATGAGCAGTTCTTC.

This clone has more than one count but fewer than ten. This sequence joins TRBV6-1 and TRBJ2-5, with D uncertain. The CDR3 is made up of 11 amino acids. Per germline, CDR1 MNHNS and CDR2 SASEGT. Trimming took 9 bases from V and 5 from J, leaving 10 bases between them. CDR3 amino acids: CASRSSETQYF. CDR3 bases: TGTGCCAGTCGGAGTTCGGAGACCCAGTACTTC.

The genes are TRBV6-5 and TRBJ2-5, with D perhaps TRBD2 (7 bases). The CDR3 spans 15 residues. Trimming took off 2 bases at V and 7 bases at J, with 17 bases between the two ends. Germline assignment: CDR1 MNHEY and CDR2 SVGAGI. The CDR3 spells CASSYLVGGQATQYF. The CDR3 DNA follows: TGTGCCAGCAGTTACCTTGTCGGGGGGCAGGCGACCCAGTACTTC.

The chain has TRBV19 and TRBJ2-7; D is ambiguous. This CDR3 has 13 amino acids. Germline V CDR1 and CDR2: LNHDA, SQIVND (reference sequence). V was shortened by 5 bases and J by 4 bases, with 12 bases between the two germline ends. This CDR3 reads CASSLRDWYEQYF. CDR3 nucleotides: TGTGCCAGTAGTCTTCGTGACTGGTACGAGCAGTACTTC.

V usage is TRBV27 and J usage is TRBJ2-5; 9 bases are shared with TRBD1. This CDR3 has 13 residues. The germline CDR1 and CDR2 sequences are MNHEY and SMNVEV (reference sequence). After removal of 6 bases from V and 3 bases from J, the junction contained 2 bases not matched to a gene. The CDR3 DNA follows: TGTGCCAGCAGCCGGACAGGGGAAGAGACCCAGTACTTC. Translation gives CASSRTGEETQYF.

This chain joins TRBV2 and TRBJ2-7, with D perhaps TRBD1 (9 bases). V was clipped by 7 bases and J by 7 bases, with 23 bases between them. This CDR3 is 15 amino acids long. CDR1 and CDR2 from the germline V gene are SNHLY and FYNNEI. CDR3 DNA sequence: TGTGCCAGCACCCGCCGGGACAGGGCGGGGGGAGAGCAGTACTTC. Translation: CASTRRDRAGGEQYF. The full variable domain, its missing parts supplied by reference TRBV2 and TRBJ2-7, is EPEVTQTPSHQVTQMGQEVILRCVPISNHLYFYWYRQILGQKVEFLVSFYNNEISEKSEIFDDQFSVERPDGSNFTLKIRSTKLEDSAMYFCASTRRDRAGGEQYFGPGTRLTVT.

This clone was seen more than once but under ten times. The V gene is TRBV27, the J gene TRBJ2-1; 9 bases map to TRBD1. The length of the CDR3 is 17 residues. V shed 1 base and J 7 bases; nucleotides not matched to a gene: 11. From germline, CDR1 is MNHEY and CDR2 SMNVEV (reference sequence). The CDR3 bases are TGTGCCAGCAGTTTATACTTCCCGGGACAGGGTAGGAATGAGCAGTTCTTC. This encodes CASSLYFPGQGRNEQFF.

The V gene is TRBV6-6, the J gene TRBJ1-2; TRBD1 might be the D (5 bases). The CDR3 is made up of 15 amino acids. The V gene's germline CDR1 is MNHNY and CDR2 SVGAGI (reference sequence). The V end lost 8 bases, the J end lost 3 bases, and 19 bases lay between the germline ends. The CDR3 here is CASYSAGRSDYGYTF. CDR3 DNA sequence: TGTGCCAGCTACTCAGCGGGACGGAGTGACTATGGCTACACCTTC.

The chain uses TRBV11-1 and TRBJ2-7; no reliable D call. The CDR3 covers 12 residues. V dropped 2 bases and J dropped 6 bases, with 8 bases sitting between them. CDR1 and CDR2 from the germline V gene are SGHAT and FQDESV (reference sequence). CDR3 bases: TGTGCCAGCAGCTTAAACTCTGGCGAGCAGTACTTC. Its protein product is CASSLNSGEQYF.

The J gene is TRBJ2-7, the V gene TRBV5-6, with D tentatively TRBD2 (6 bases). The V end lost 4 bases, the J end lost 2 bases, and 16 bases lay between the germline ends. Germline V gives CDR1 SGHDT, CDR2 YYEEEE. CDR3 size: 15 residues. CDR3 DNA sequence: TGTGCCAGCAGCCGACGGGAGCTAGAAACCTACGAGCAGTACTTC. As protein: CASSRRELETYEQYF.

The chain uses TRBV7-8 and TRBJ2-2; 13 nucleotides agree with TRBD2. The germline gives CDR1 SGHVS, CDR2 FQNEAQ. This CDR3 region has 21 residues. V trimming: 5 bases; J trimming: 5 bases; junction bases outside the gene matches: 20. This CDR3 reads CASSNVTRTSGGSEGTGELFF. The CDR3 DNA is TGTGCCAGCAGCAACGTAACCCGGACTAGCGGGGGTTCCGAGGGAACCGGGGAGCTGTTTTTT.

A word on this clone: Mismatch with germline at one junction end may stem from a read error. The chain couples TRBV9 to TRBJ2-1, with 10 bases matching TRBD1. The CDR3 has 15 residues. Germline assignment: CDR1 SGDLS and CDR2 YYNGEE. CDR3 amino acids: CASSTQTGGYDEQFF. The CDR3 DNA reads TGTGCCAGCAGCACACAGACAGGGGGCTACGATGAGCAGTTCTTC.

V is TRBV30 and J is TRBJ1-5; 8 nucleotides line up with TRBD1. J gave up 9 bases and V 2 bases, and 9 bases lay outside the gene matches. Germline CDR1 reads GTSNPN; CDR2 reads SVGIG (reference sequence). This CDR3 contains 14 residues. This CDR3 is CAWSPGTGIWPQHF. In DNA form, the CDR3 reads TGTGCCTGGAGTCCTGGGACAGGAATTTGGCCCCAGCATTTT.

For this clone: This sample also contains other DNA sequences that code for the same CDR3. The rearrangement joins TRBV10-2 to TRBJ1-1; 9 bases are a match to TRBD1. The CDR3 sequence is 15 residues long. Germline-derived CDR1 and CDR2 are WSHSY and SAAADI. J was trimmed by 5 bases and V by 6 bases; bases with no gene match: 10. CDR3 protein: CASRSSGQGGTEAFF. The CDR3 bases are TGCGCCAGCAGGTCCTCGGGACAGGGAGGAACTGAAGCTTTCTTT.

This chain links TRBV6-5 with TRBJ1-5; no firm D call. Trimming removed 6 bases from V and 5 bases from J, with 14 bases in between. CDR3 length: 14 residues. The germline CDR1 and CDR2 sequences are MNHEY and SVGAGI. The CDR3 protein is CASRLHSNDQPQHF. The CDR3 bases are TGTGCCAGCAGATTACATTCAAATGATCAGCCCCAGCATTTT.

The CDR3 coding sequence is TGTGCCAGCTCACCAGGGACAGGGCCTTACTACGAGCAGTACTTC. Its protein product is CASSPGTGPYYEQYF. The gene calls are TRBV18 and TRBJ2-7, with 9 positions matching TRBD1. V dropped 2 bases and J dropped 3; count of bases not matched to a gene: 5. The CDR3 consists of 15 residues. Germline V gene sequence: CDR1 KGHSH, CDR2 LQKENI. Complete variable domain (other parts from reference TRBV18 and TRBJ2-7): NAGVMQNPRHLVRRRGQEARLRCSPMKGHSHVYWYRQLPEEGLKFMVYLQKENIIDESGMPKERFSAEFPKEGPSILRIQQVVRGDSAAYFCASSPGTGPYYEQYFGPGTRLTVT.